This entry is about one T cell receptor beta chain. The data originate from a study of blood T cell repertoires in COVID-19. In the source study's methods: Amplified reference gene primers provided the basis for estimating nucleated cell counts. Here immunoSEQ multiplex PCR was the method, and the copy in TCRdb shows in-frame clones only, minus some. The D gene and trimming were derived from the DNA, and the V and J assignments and clone size from that table. The sample lists fewer than 350,000 clones, roughly 85% occurring once. Cohorts were assigned according to the clinical history that participants reported. V was pared by 6 bases and J by 5 bases, with 16 bases between. This CDR3 contains 14 residues. Germline V gene lookup returns CDR1 MNHNY and CDR2 SVGAGI (reference sequence).

The chain recombines TRBV6-6 with TRBJ1-1; no definite D call. Input material: PBMCs or T cells enriched from blood (not recorded which). The TCR originated in a woman between 25 and 40 years old who had been exposed to COVID-19. The CDR3 loop is CASSREEGRTEAFF. CDR3 bases: TGTGCCAGCAGCCGTGAGGAAGGCAGAACTGAAGCTTTCTTT.